This T cell receptor beta chain was found in a study of Tregs in tolerant kidney transplant recipients. The protocol was immunoSEQ multiplex PCR, while the TCRdb copy is restricted to in-frame clones and leaves out a portion. The sample holds over 50,000 clones, 83% seen once. CD4+CD25+CD127- Tregs, CD4+CD25- non-Tregs, CD4 and CD8 cells were sorted. CDR1 and CDR2 from the germline V gene are GTSNPN and SVGIG (reference sequence). The CDR3 runs to 15 residues. Trimming at V came to 2 bases and at J to 7 bases, leaving 10 bases not matched to a gene. The TCR comes from a human donor in good health. Sequencing used CD4+ T cells from blood. The chain couples TRBV30 to TRBJ1-4, with 7 bases identical to TRBD1. Here the CDR3 reads CAWSLKRGRGEKLFF. DNA for the CDR3: TGTGCCTGGAGTTTAAAAAGGGGGCGCGGTGAAAAACTGTTTTTT.